This is a list of T cell receptor beta chains from one sample in a study of regulatory T cells in long-lasting Graves disease. A single record per CDR3 protein comes from TCRdb applying MiXCR to the multiplex PCR reads. The sample shows approximately 350,000 distinct CDR3 sequences, around 15% of them seen only once. These same data were also listed under a study on T cells in Graves' hyperthyroidism and ophthalmopathy.

The starting material was peripheral blood mononuclear cells (PBMCs), obtained at new diagnosis, from a patient treated with antithyroid drugs. These receptors were obtained from a woman younger than 35 with Graves disease. CDR3s include the opening cysteine and the closing phenylalanine or tryptophan. The D gene is left open where the match is weak. Expanded clones are given a class, and other clones once, few, many or no size at all.

j_call	clone_size	d_call	v_call	cdr3_nt	cdr3_aa
TRBJ2-2	many	NA	TRBV7-3	TGTGCCAGCAGCTTATCAGTCGGGGGGCGAACCGGGGAGCTGTTTTTT	CASSLSVGGRTGELFF
TRBJ2-1	many	NA	TRBV27	TGTGCCAGCAGTTTATCAAACCTCGGACACAATGAGCAGTTCTTC	CASSLSNLGHNEQFF
TRBJ2-3	few	NA	TRBV12-3/TRBV12-4	TGTGCCAGCAGTTTATTGTCCGGCGGTATAACCACAGATACGCAGTATTTT	CASSLLSGGITTDTQYF
TRBJ1-5	many	NA	TRBV6-9	TGTGCCAGCAGTTACGAGAATCAGCCCCAGCATTTT	CASSYENQPQHF
TRBJ2-7	many	NA	TRBV28	TGTGCCAGCAGTACTTATACCCGGGGCGAGCAGTACTTC	CASSTYTRGEQYF
TRBJ1-4	NA	NA	TRBV11-2	TGTGCCAGCAGCTTAGATCTCCCGGGGGCAGGCGAAAAACTGTTTTTT	CASSLDLPGAGEKLFF
TRBJ1-2	NA	NA	TRBV6-9	TGTGCCAGCAGTTACGAAGTCAGGGGAGTTGATGGCTACACCTTC	CASSYEVRGVDGYTF
TRBJ1-1	many	TRBD1	TRBV7-9	TGTGCCAGCAGCCCTAGACAGGGGCGCGCTGAAGCTTTCTTT	CASSPRQGRAEAFF
TRBJ2-3	few	TRBD1	TRBV27	TGTGCCAGCAGTTTTACCTTTTGGACAGGGGGCAAATTAGATACGCAGTATTTT	CASSFTFWTGGKLDTQYF
TRBJ1-1	NA	NA	TRBV12-3/TRBV12-4	TGTGCCAGCAGTTGGCGGGCTGAAGCTTTCTTT	CASSWRAEAFF
TRBJ1-5	NA	TRBD1	TRBV28	TGTGCCAGCAGCCGGACAGGGGTCCAGCCCCAGCATTTT	CASSRTGVQPQHF
TRBJ2-3	many	NA	TRBV3-1	TGTGCCAGCAGCCTCGGACCCCCGGGAGATACGCAGTATTTT	CASSLGPPGDTQYF
TRBJ2-6	few	TRBD1	TRBV25-1	TGTGCCAGCAGGAGGGGGACAGCTCTCCGCTCTGGGGCCAACGTCCTGACTTTC	CASRRGTALRSGANVLTF
TRBJ1-1	NA	NA	TRBV3-1	TGTGCCAGCAGCCAGGCCCTGTGGGCTGAAGCTTTCTTT	CASSQALWAEAFF
TRBJ2-3	many	NA	TRBV30	TGTGCCTGCCACGGTGCGGGGTTGGTGAACACAGATACGCAGTATTTT	CACHGAGLVNTDTQYF
TRBJ1-6	many	NA	TRBV28	TGTGCCAGCAGTTTAAGTCGGCACAATTCACCCCTCCACTTT	CASSLSRHNSPLHF
TRBJ1-5	NA	TRBD1	TRBV10-3	TGTGCCATCAGGTCCGGGACAGGGGACAATCAGCCCCAGCATTTT	CAIRSGTGDNQPQHF
TRBJ2-1	many	NA	TRBV28	TGTGCCAGCAGGGAGTCAGGGAGTAGCAATGAGCAGTTCTTC	CASRESGSSNEQFF
TRBJ1-2	few	NA	TRBV28	TGTGCCAGCAAGGAACGGGAGGCATTTTACGGCTACACCTTC	CASKEREAFYGYTF
TRBJ2-7	many	TRBD1	TRBV30	TGTGCCTGTAGACCCGGGACAGGGGCCTACGAGCAGTACTTC	CACRPGTGAYEQYF
TRBJ2-7	many	NA	TRBV29-1	TGCAGCGTTGTATTTCTGGGCAGGGTCTACGAGCAGTACTTC	CSVVFLGRVYEQYF
TRBJ2-3	few	TRBD2	TRBV4-2	TGTGCCAGCAGCCAAGAGATACTAGCGCCGGCGGTGGATACGCAGTATTTT	CASSQEILAPAVDTQYF
TRBJ1-1	many	NA	TRBV3-1	TGTGCCAGCAGCCAAGGGGGTAGCGTGGTGAACACTGAAGCTTTCTTT	CASSQGGSVVNTEAFF
TRBJ2-5	many	NA	TRBV5-6	TGTGCCAGCAGCTTGGGTGGGAAAGAGACCCAGTACTTC	CASSLGGKETQYF
TRBJ2-3	NA	TRBD2	TRBV27	TGTGCCAGCAGTTTAACTAGCGGGGGGGCGACTTTAACAGATACGCAGTATTTT	CASSLTSGGATLTDTQYF
TRBJ2-5	few	NA	TRBV29-1	TGCAGCGTTGGTGGGGAAGAGACCCAGTACTTC	CSVGGEETQYF
TRBJ2-3	few	TRBD2	TRBV11-2	TGTGCCAGCAGCTTAGGGCGGGGGGCTGGTACAGATACGCAGTATTTT	CASSLGRGAGTDTQYF
TRBJ1-1	NA	NA	TRBV9	TGTGCCAGCAGCTCCTTCGTGAGTATGAACACTGAAGCTTTCTTT	CASSSFVSMNTEAFF
TRBJ2-4	many	NA	TRBV2	TGTGCCAGCAGTGAAAACCCCCTAGTTGACATTCAGTACTTC	CASSENPLVDIQYF
TRBJ2-3	many	NA	TRBV5-1	TGCGCCAGCAGCTTGGGGCAGGTTGTCACAGATACGCAGTATTTT	CASSLGQVVTDTQYF
TRBJ1-5	many	NA	TRBV2	TGTGCCAGCAGTGACTGGGGTCTAGATCAGCCCCAGCATTTT	CASSDWGLDQPQHF
TRBJ2-1	many	TRBD2	TRBV2	TGTGCCAGCAGCGCCGGGAGGACCGGGAATGAGCAGTTCTTC	CASSAGRTGNEQFF
TRBJ2-3	few	TRBD2	TRBV9	TGTGCCAGCAGCGTAGGAGCGGGAGGATGGGGAGATACGCAGTATTTT	CASSVGAGGWGDTQYF
TRBJ2-5	many	NA	TRBV18	TGTGCCAGCTCATACGACTGGAACCAAGAGACCCAGTACTTC	CASSYDWNQETQYF
TRBJ2-6	many	TRBD1	TRBV20-1	TGCAGTGCTAACGACAGGGCATTGACTGGGGCCAACGTCCTGACTTTC	CSANDRALTGANVLTF
TRBJ2-7	many	TRBD2	TRBV20-1	TGCAGTGCTACAACCCTAGCGGGAGGATCCGAGCAGTACTTC	CSATTLAGGSEQYF
TRBJ2-5	many	NA	TRBV6-2/TRBV6-3	TGTGCCAGCAATTACAGACTATCCTACAAAGAGACCCAGTACTTC	CASNYRLSYKETQYF
TRBJ2-1	many	NA	TRBV5-1	TGCGCCAGCAGCCGAGACAGCTTCTATGACAATGAGCAGTTCTTC	CASSRDSFYDNEQFF
TRBJ2-7	few	NA	TRBV5-1	TGCGCCAGCAGCGCTGTGGGTCAGGAATGGGACGAGCAGTACTTC	CASSAVGQEWDEQYF
TRBJ1-6	few	TRBD1	TRBV2	TGTGCCAGCAGTTTGTCCGGGACAGGGGGATCACCCCTCCACTTT	CASSLSGTGGSPLHF
TRBJ2-1	few	NA	TRBV20-1	TGCAGTGCTAGTGCTGGCGGGCCCTACAATGAGCAGTTCTTC	CSASAGGPYNEQFF
TRBJ2-2	many	NA	TRBV10-3	TGTGCCATCAGTGAGCAAATGGTCACCGGGGAGCTGTTTTTT	CAISEQMVTGELFF
TRBJ1-2	many	NA	TRBV5-1	TGCGCCAGCAGCTACCAACAGGGTGGGGATGGCTACACCTTC	CASSYQQGGDGYTF
TRBJ2-1	few	NA	TRBV7-2	TGTGCCAGCAGCCAAGGAATGGGGTACAATGAGCAGTTCTTC	CASSQGMGYNEQFF
TRBJ2-1	once	NA	TRBV6-4	TGTGCCAGCAGTGAGGGACTGGGCCCGGGAGCGCAGTTCTTC	CASSEGLGPGAQFF